The T cell receptor (beta chain) under discussion was sequenced for a study of cytomegalovirus exposure and HLA in healthy donors. V was cut by 3 bases and J by 0 bases, with 9 bases left in between. The CDR3 covers 15 residues. Germline V lookup: CDR1 LNHDA, CDR2 SQIVND (reference sequence). On this clone: Its antigen remains unknown.

Everyone who donated was a healthy bone marrow donor. This PCR relied on a set of 60 Vbeta primers and 13 Jbeta primers. The repertoire was sequenced with immunoSEQ multiplex PCR; TCRdb's copy has only in-frame clones and lacks some. The repertoire has under 150,000 clones, 70% to 80% of them found once; the top ten carry roughly 5%. General study findings and limits: Across all donors, roughly uniform sequencing depth was an assumption of the presence/absence analyses. Further analysis, carried out later, found HLA-associated TCR beta chains more clonally expanded than equally common other chains.

What was sequenced was PBMCs. The chain combines TRBV19 with TRBJ1-3; D is ambiguous. The TCR sequence derives from a woman aged 30 to 39 in good health and CMV-seropositive. The CDR3 loop is CASSIVQLSGNTIYF. The CDR3 coding sequence is TGTGCCAGTAGTATTGTACAGCTCTCTGGAAACACCATATATTTT.